This paragraph covers one T cell receptor (beta chain) sequence. Germline V gives CDR1 SGHKS, CDR2 YYEKEE (reference sequence). The V and J ends lost 1 base and 0 bases respectively, with 10 bases between them. This CDR3 comprises 16 residues. This sample is drawn from a study of blood T cell repertoires in COVID-19. TCRdb's table, derived via immunoSEQ multiplex PCR, lists solely in-frame clones and lacks some. The sample lists over 200,000 clones; roughly 86% were seen once. The sequence came from a man between 18 and 29 years old with acute COVID-19. V and J are TRBV5-5 and TRBJ2-2, with D uncertain. Source material: PBMCs or T cells enriched from blood (not recorded which). CDR3 protein: CASSLSRSTNTGELFF. The CDR3 nucleotides are TGTGCCAGCAGCTTGAGCCGGTCAACGAACACCGGGGAGCTGTTTTTT.